This is a list of T cell receptor beta chains from one sample in a study of technical replicates of blood from a handful of donors. Sequenced by immunoSEQ multiplex PCR; TCRdb stores in-frame clones only, minus some. The table records about 70,000 clones, approximately 96% of them present only once. The sequenced sample was T cells isolated from PBMCs. The receptors stem from a human donor in good health. CDR3s include the opening cysteine and the closing phenylalanine or tryptophan.

V gene	CDR3 protein
TRBV30	CAWSSGEGSETQYF
TRBV9	CASSPPEREIPDTQYF
TRBV27	CASKASGRWGANNEQFF
TRBV10-3	CAISTDRELETQYF
TRBV19	CASTDLYNEQFF
TRBV7-3	CASSLMGTSGHYEQYF
TRBV5-1	CASSLAGNYGYTF
TRBV7-7	CASSLAETDTQYF
TRBV19	CASSIHGSYEQYF
TRBV5-8	CASSSRTGLNTEAFF
TRBV13	CASSLVAGVYYNEQFF